The 20 T cell receptor beta chains below come from one sample, sequenced in a study of blood T cell repertoires in COVID-19. The table came from immunoSEQ multiplex PCR; TCRdb's copy has only in-frame clones and leaves some out. This sample has 300,000 or so clones, with more than 80% found just once. The sample taken for sequencing was peripheral blood. Receptor source: a young man who had recovered from COVID-19.

The V gene is TRBV25-1, the J gene TRBJ1-2; 10 bases align to TRBD1. This CDR3 is built from 16 residues. Germline V CDR1 and CDR2: MGHDK, SYGVNS. The V and J ends lost 3 bases and 0 bases, in that order; junction bases with no gene match: 4. CDR3 protein: CASSESGTGANYGYTF. CDR3 nucleotides: TGTGCCAGCAGTGAGTCCGGGACAGGGGCTAACTATGGCTACACCTTC.

This clone was seen only once. V and J are TRBV27 and TRBJ1-6; 7 nucleotides match TRBD1. Germline CDR1 is MNHEY and CDR2 is SMNVEV (reference sequence). The CDR3 length is 15 residues. Trimming took 4 bases from V and 8 from J; bases not matched to a gene: 8. The CDR3 here is CASSSQTGKYSPLHF. The CDR3 bases are TGTGCCAGCAGTTCCCAGACAGGGAAATATTCACCCCTCCACTTT.

V and J are TRBV12-3 or TRBV12-4 and TRBJ1-2, with 7 bases matching TRBD1. This CDR3 region has 13 residues. V dropped 5 bases and J dropped 4; count of bases not matched to a gene: 4. In nucleotides, the CDR3 is TGTGCCAGCAGTATGGGACAGATCTATGGCTACACCTTC. This sequence encodes CASSMGQIYGYTF.

V is TRBV4-1 and J is TRBJ1-5; the D gene is possibly TRBD1 (6 bases). Germline V gene lookup returns CDR1 MGHRA and CDR2 YSYEKL. This CDR3 is built from 16 residues. The V end was cut by 5 bases, the J end by 9 bases, with 23 bases between. DNA for the CDR3: TGCGCCAGCAGCGAGATAGGGGGGGGGTCATCGCGGCCCCAGCATTTT. It codes for CASSEIGGGSSRPQHF.

The CDR3 DNA reads as TGTGCCAGCAGTAACCCTACCCAGGGGGAGACCTTTAGGTATGGCTACACCTTC. Encoded protein: CASSNPTQGETFRYGYTF. The chain couples TRBV7-9 to TRBJ1-2, with 7 positions matching TRBD1. V shed 6 bases, J shed 5 bases, and the junction held 21 bases outside the gene matches. Germline CDR1 reads SEHNR; CDR2 reads FQNEAQ (reference sequence). This CDR3 contains 18 residues.

The rearrangement joins TRBV11-2 to TRBJ2-3; 8 bases match TRBD2. With 3 bases clipped from V and 0 bases from J, the junction kept 2 bases outside the gene matches. Germline lookup yields CDR1 SGHAT and CDR2 FQNNGV. This CDR3 is 15 amino acids long. The CDR3 loop is CASSFSGTSTDTQYF. Written as DNA, the CDR3 is TGTGCCAGCAGCTTTAGCGGGACGAGCACAGATACGCAGTATTTT. The full variable domain, rest sourced from reference TRBV11-2 and TRBJ2-3, is EAGVAQSPRYKIIEKRQSVAFWCNPISGHATLYWYQQILGQGPKLLIQFQNNGVVDDSQLPKDRFSAERLKGVDSTLKIQPAKLEDSAVYLCASSFSGTSTDTQYFGPGTRLTVL.

V is TRBV6-5 and J is TRBJ1-6, with D possibly being TRBD1 (6 bases). Germline V gives CDR1 MNHEY, CDR2 SVGAGI. CDR3 length: 15 residues. V was trimmed by 7 bases and J by 10 bases, leaving 20 bases between them. The DNA for the CDR3 is TGTGCCAGCAAGGTAGTCCAGGGGACGCGCTCACCCCTCCACTTT. Amino acid sequence: CASKVVQGTRSPLHF.

V gene TRBV5-1 combines with J gene TRBJ1-1; 7 bases line up with TRBD1. CDR1 is SGHRS, CDR2 YFSETQ, per germline. J was trimmed by 1 base and V by 3 bases; bases with no gene match: 12. The CDR3 has 17 residues. In DNA form, the CDR3 reads TGCGCCAGCAGCTCCTACCCGACAGGGAACTCGAACACTGAAGCTTTCTTT. It specifies CASSSYPTGNSNTEAFF.

This clone has a single count. The V call is TRBV2, the J call TRBJ2-7; no definite D call. The CDR3 contains 12 residues. Trimming shortened V by 4 bases and J by 3 bases, and 7 bases separated the two germline ends. The germline CDR1 and CDR2 sequences are SNHLY and FYNNEI. CDR3 loop: CASSVLGYEQYF. Here the CDR3 DNA reads TGTGCCAGCAGTGTTCTCGGCTACGAGCAGTACTTC.

This chain links TRBV24-1 with TRBJ2-1, with D possibly matching TRBD2 (5 bases). Germline CDR1 reads KGHDR; CDR2 reads SFDVKD. The V end was cut by 4 bases, the J end by 9 bases, with 12 bases between. The CDR3 contains 13 residues. DNA for the CDR3: TGTGCCACCAGTGACTATAAGGGAGTTGAGCAGTTCTTC. Translating it yields CATSDYKGVEQFF.

This sequence joins TRBV5-1 and TRBJ2-2, with 7 bases matching TRBD2. CDR1 is SGHRS, CDR2 YFSETQ, per germline. The CDR3 totals 17 residues. Trimming cost V 4 bases and J 8 bases; bases outside gene matches: 17. For the CDR3, the DNA is TGCGCCAGCAGCGCTAACCCCGGGACTACCACGGCGGGGGAGCTGTTTTTT. Protein product: CASSANPGTTTAGELFF. The full variable domain, its missing parts supplied by reference TRBV5-1 and TRBJ2-2, is KAGVTQTPRYLIKTRGQQVTLSCSPISGHRSVSWYQQTPGQGLQFLFEYFSETQRNKGNFPGRFSGRQFSNSRSEMNVSTLELGDSALYLCASSANPGTTTAGELFFGEGSRLTVL.

V usage is TRBV4-1 and J usage is TRBJ2-1, with 8 bases fitting TRBD2. The germline V gene encodes CDR1 MGHRA and CDR2 YSYEKL. This CDR3 is 20 amino acids long. The ends lost 4 bases at V and 3 bases at J; junction bases unmatched: 20. The CDR3 spells CASSLKRAPNLLADYNEQFF. For the CDR3, the DNA is TGCGCCAGCAGCCTGAAGCGGGCCCCGAACCTACTAGCGGACTACAATGAGCAGTTCTTC.

The chain couples TRBV6-5 to TRBJ2-7; 11 bases align to TRBD1. Germline trimming cut 8 bases from V and 1 base from J; bases unmatched to any gene: 7. CDR3 length: 15 residues. Germline CDR1 is MNHEY and CDR2 is SVGAGI. The CDR3 protein is CASLIGTGGSYEQYF. CDR3 DNA: TGTGCCAGCCTAATAGGGACAGGGGGATCCTACGAGCAGTACTTC.

This sequence joins TRBV10-3 and TRBJ1-1; TRBD1 matches 10 bases. The CDR3 covers 14 residues. J gave up 3 bases and V 7 bases, and 5 bases lay outside the gene matches. The germline gives CDR1 ENHRY, CDR2 SYGVKD. The CDR3 loop reads CAITPGQGDTEAFF. The DNA for the CDR3 is TGTGCCATCACTCCTGGACAGGGGGACACTGAAGCTTTCTTT.

V and J are TRBV9 and TRBJ1-2, with 12 bases aligning to TRBD1. Per germline, CDR1 SGDLS and CDR2 YYNGEE. With V trimmed by 0 bases and J by 4 bases, 4 bases remained unmatched. This CDR3 is 16 amino acids long. The CDR3 loop reads CASSVEGQGASYGYTF. The CDR3 nucleotides are TGTGCCAGCAGCGTAGAGGGACAGGGGGCGAGCTATGGCTACACCTTC.

This chain links TRBV6-1 with TRBJ2-1; 7 nucleotides line up with TRBD1. Germline trimming cut 2 bases from V and 7 bases from J; bases unmatched to any gene: 2. The germline gives CDR1 MNHNS, CDR2 SASEGT. This CDR3 is 13 amino acids long. The CDR3 loop is CASSEWGQNEQFF. Here the CDR3 DNA reads TGTGCCAGCAGTGAATGGGGACAGAATGAGCAGTTCTTC.

The rearrangement links TRBV7-8 to TRBJ1-1; D unclear. Germline CDR1 is SGHVS and CDR2 is FQNEAQ. This CDR3 comprises 14 residues. The germline V and J ends were trimmed by 3 bases and 5 bases, with 13 bases remaining between them. CDR3 sequence reads: CASSFNVRGTEAFF. The CDR3 DNA follows: TGTGCCAGCAGCTTCAACGTTCGGGGAACTGAAGCTTTCTTT.

The rearrangement joins TRBV29-1 to TRBJ2-3; 12 positions match TRBD1. The CDR3 consists of 15 residues. Trimming cost V 5 bases and J 2 bases; bases outside gene matches: 5. Germline loops: CDR1 SQVTM, CDR2 ANQGSEA. The CDR3 DNA reads TGCAGCGTTAAGGGACAGGGGGCAAACACAGATACGCAGTATTTT. Encoded protein: CSVKGQGANTDTQYF.

DNA of the CDR3: TGTGCCAGCAGCTGGGGTCCAGGCCTAAAGGGGGAGCAGTACTTC. It encodes CASSWGPGLKGEQYF. The rearrangement joins TRBV5-4 to TRBJ2-7; D is possibly TRBD1 (5 bases). Germline assignment: CDR1 SGHNT and CDR2 YYREEE (reference sequence). This CDR3 comprises 15 residues. V lost 3 bases, J lost 7 bases, and 20 bases lay in between. The full variable domain, in which reference TRBV5-4 and TRBJ2-7 provide the parts outside the CDR3, is ETGVTQSPTHLIKTRGQQVTLRCSSQSGHNTVSWYQQALGQGPQFIFQYYREEENGRGNFPPRFSGLQFPNYSSELNVNALELDDSALYLCASSWGPGLKGEQYFGPGTRLTVT.

The chain employs TRBV9 and TRBJ1-4; no firm D call. The V gene lost 3 bases and the J gene lost 0 bases, with 9 bases spanning the gap. This CDR3 is 15 amino acids long. Germline V gene sequence: CDR1 SGDLS, CDR2 YYNGEE. CDR3 sequence: CASSAGVTTNEKLFF. DNA for the CDR3: TGTGCCAGCAGCGCCGGGGTAACAACTAATGAAAAACTGTTTTTT.